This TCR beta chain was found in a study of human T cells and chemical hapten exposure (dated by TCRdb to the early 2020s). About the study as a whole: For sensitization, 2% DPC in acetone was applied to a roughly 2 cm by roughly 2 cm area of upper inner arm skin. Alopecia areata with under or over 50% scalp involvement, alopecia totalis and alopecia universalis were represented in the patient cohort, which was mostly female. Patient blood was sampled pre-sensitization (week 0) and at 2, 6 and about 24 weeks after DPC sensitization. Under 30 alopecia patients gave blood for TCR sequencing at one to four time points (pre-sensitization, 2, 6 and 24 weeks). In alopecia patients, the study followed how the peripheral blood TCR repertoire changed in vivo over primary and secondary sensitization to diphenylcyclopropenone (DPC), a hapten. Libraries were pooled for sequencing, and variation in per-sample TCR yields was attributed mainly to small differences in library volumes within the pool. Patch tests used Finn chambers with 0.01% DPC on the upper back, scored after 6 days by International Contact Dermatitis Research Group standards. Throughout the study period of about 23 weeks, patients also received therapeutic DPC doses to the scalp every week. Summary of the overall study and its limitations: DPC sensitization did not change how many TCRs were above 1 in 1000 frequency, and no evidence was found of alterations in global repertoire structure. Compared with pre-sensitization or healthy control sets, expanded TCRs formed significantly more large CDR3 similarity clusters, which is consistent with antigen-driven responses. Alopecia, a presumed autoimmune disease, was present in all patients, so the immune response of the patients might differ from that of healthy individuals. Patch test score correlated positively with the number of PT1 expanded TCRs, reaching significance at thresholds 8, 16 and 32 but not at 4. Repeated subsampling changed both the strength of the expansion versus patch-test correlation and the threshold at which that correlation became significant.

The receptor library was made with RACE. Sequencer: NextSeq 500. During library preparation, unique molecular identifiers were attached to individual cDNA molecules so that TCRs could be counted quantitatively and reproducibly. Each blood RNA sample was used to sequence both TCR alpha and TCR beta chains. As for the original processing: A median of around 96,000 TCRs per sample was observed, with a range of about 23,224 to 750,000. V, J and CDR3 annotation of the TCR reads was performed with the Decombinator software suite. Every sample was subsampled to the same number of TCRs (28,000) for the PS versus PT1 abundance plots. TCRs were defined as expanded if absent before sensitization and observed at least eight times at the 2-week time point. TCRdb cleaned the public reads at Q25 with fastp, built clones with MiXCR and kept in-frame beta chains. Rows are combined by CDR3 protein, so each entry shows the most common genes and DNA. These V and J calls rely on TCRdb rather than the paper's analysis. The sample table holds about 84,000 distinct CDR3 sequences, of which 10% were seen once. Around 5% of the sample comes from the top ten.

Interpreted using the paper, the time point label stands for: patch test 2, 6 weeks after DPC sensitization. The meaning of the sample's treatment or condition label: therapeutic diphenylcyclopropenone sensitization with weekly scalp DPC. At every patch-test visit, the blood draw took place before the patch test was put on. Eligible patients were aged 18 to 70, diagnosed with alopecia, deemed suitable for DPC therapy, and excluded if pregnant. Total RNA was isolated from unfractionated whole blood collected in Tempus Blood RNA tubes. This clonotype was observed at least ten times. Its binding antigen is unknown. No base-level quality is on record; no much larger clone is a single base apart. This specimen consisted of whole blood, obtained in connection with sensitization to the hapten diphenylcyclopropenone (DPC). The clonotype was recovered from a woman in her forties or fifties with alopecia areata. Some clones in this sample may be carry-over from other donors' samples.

CDR3 loop: CAWGRDGEKLFF. The sequenced DNA is TGTGCCTGGGGCAGGGATGGTGAAAAACTGTTTTTT. This chain is built from TRBV30 and TRBJ1-4; TRBD1 is a weak D gene call, 5 bases matching. The CDR3 contains 12 residues, cysteine and phenylalanine counted. The sequence is cut down to CDR3 DNA, 36 bases in frame from base 1. Per the germline V gene (reference sequence), GTSNPN is the CDR1 and SVGIG is the CDR2. V sheds 5 bases and J sheds 7 bases, leaving 11 bases between their ends.